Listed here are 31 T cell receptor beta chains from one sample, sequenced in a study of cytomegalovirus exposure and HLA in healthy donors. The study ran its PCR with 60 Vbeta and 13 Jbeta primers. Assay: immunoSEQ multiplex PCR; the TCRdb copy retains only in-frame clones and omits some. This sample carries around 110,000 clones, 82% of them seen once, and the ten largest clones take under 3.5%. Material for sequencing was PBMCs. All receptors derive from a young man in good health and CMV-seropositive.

CDR3 nucleotides: TGTGCCATCAGTGAGAATAAGGGACAGGGGAGGTTAAGCACCGGGGAGCTGTTTTTT. This gives the protein CAISENKGQGRLSTGELFF. The genes are TRBV10-3 and TRBJ2-2, with 10 bases aligning to TRBD1. With V trimmed by 2 bases and J by 4 bases, 13 bases remained unmatched. The germline CDR1 and CDR2 sequences are ENHRY and SYGVKD. The length of the CDR3 is 19 residues.

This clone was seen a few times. The CDR3 bases are TGTGCCAGCAGTAAACTCAGGGATTTTCGCGAAGCTTTCTTT. Translated: CASSKLRDFREAFF. The chain links TRBV27 to TRBJ1-1, with D possibly matching TRBD1 (5 bases). The CDR3 has 14 residues. Germline CDR1 MNHEY, CDR2 SMNVEV (reference sequence). Trimming shortened V by 5 bases and J by 8 bases, and 18 bases separated the two germline ends.

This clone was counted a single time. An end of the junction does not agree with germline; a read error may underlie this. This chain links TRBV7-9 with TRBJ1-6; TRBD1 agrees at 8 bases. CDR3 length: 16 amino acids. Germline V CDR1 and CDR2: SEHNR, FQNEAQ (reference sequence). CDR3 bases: TGTTCCAGCAGCTTCGGGACAGGACCGGATAATTCACCCCTCCACTTT. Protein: CSSSFGTGPDNSPLHF.

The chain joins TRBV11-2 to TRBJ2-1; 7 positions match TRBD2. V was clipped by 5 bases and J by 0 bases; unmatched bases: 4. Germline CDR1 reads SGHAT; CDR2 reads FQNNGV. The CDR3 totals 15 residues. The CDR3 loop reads CASSPAGSSYNEQFF. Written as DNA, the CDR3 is TGTGCCAGCAGCCCAGCGGGGAGCTCCTACAATGAGCAGTTCTTC.

CDR3 coding DNA: TGCAGCGTTGTCCGGGACACAGCATGGCCTGAAGCTTTCTTT. It yields the protein CSVVRDTAWPEAFF. The chain combines TRBV29-1 with TRBJ1-1, with a possible D match to TRBD1 (6 bases). Germline CDR1 SQVTM, CDR2 ANQGSEA. V shed 4 bases and J shed 6 bases, with 18 bases lying between them. There are 14 residues in the CDR3.

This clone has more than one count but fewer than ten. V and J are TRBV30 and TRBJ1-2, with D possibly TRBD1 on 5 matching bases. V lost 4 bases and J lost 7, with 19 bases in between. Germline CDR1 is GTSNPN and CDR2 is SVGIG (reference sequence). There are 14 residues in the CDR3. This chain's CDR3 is CAWTLSTVFSGYTF. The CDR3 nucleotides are TGTGCCTGGACATTATCGACAGTCTTTTCTGGCTACACCTTC.

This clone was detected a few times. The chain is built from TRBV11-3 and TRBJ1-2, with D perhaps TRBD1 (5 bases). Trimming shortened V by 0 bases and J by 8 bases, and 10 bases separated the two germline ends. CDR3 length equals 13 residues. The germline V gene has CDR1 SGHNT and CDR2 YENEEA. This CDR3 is CASSLEGGRGYTF. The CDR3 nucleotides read TGTGCCAGCAGCTTAGAGGGGGGTCGGGGCTACACCTTC. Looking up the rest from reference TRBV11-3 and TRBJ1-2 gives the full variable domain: EAGVVQSPRYKIIEKKQPVAFWCNPISGHNTLYWYLQNLGQGPELLIRYENEEAVDDSQLPKDRFSAERLKGVDSTLKIQPAELGDSAVYLCASSLEGGRGYTFGSGTRLTVV.

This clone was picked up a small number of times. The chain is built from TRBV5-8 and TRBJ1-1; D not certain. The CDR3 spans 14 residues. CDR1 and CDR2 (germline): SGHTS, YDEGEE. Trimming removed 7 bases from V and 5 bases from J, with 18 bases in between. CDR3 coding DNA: TGTGCCAGCTTCCCGGGAGGAAAAGCGACTGAAGCTTTCTTT. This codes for CASFPGGKATEAFF.

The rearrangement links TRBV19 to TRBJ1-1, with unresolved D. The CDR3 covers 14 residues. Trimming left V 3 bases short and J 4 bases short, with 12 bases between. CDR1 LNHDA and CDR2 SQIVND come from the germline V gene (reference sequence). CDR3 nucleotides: TGTGCCAGTAGTATTCTGTCACGAGGCACTGAAGCTTTCTTT. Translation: CASSILSRGTEAFF.

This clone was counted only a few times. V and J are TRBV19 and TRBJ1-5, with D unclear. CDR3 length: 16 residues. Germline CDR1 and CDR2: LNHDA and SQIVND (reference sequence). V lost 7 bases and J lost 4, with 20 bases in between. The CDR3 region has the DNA TGTGCCAGTACGGTTGTCCACCGAGAGTGGAATCAGCCCCAGCATTTT. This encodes CASTVVHREWNQPQHF.

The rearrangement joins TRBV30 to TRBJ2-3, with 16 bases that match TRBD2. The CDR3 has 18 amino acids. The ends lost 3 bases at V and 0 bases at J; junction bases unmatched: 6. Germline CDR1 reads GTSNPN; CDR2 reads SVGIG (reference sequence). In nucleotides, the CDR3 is TGTGCCTGGAGGATAATGGGACTAGCGGGGGGGAGCACAGATACGCAGTATTTT. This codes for CAWRIMGLAGGSTDTQYF.

CDR3: CASGGTDFRENYGYTF. The CDR3 bases are TGTGCCAGCGGGGGGACTGATTTTCGGGAGAACTATGGCTACACCTTC. This chain connects TRBV11-3 to TRBJ1-2; weak D call: TRBD1 (5 bases). The ends were cut back, 8 bases at V and 2 bases at J, with 21 bases in the middle. Germline V CDR1 and CDR2: SGHNT, YENEEA. The CDR3 consists of 16 residues. The full variable domain, its missing parts supplied by reference TRBV11-3 and TRBJ1-2, is EAGVVQSPRYKIIEKKQPVAFWCNPISGHNTLYWYLQNLGQGPELLIRYENEEAVDDSQLPKDRFSAERLKGVDSTLKIQPAELGDSAVYLCASGGTDFRENYGYTFGSGTRLTVV.

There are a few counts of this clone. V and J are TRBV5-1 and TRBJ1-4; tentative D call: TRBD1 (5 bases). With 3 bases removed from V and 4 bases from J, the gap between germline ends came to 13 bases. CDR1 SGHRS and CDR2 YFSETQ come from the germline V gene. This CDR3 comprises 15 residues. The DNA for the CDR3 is TGCGCCAGCAGCTCGAATGGGGGGGTTAATGAAAAACTGTTTTTT. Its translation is CASSSNGGVNEKLFF.

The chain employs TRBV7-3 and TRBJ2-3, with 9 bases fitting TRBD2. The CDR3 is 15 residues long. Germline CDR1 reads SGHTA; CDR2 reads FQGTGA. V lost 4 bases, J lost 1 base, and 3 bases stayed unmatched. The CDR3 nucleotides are TGTGCCAGCAGCTCCCGGACTAGCGGCACAGATACGCAGTATTTT. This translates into CASSSRTSGTDTQYF.

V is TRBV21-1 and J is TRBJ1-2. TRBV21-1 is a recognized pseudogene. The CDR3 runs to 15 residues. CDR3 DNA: TGTGCCAGCAGCAAAGCGGGGGGGGATTTCTATGGCTACACCTTC. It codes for CASSKAGGDFYGYTF.

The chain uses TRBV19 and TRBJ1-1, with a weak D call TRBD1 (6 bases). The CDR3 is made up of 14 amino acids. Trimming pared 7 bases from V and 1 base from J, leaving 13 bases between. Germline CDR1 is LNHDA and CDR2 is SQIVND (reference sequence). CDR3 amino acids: CASTPTGRNTEAFF. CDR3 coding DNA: TGTGCCAGTACCCCGACAGGAAGGAACACTGAAGCTTTCTTT.

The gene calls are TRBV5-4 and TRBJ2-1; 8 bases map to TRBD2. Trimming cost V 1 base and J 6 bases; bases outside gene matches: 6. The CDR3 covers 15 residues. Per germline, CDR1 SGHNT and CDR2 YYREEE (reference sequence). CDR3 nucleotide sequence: TGTGCCAGCAGCTTGTGGTCGAGCGGGGGCAATGAGCAGTTCTTC. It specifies CASSLWSSGGNEQFF.

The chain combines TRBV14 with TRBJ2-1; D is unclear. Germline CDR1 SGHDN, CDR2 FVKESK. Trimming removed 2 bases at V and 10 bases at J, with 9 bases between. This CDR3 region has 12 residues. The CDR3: CASSQNTGEQFF. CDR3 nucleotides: TGTGCCAGCAGCCAAAACACCGGGGAGCAGTTCTTC.

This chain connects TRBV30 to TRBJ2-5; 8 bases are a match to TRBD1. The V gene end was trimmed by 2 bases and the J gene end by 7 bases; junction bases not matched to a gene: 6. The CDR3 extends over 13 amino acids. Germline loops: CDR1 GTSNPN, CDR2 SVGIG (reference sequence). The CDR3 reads CAWSSQGDATQYF. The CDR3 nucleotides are TGTGCCTGGAGTTCACAGGGGGATGCGACCCAGTACTTC.

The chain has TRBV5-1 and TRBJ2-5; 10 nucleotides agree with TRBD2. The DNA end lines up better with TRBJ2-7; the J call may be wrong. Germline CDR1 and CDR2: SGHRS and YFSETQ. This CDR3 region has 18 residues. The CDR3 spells CASSLELAGTPAGYEQYF. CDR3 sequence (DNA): TGCGCCAGCAGCTTGGAACTAGCGGGGACACCTGCGGGCTACGAGCAGTACTTC.

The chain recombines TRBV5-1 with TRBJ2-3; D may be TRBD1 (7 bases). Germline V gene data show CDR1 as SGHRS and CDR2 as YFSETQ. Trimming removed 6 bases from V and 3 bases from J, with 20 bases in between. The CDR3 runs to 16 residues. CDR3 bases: TGCGCCAGCAACCCTGGGGCAGGGGGGCGTACAGATACGCAGTATTTT. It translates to CASNPGAGGRTDTQYF. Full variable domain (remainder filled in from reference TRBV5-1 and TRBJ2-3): KAGVTQTPRYLIKTRGQQVTLSCSPISGHRSVSWYQQTPGQGLQFLFEYFSETQRNKGNFPGRFSGRQFSNSRSEMNVSTLELGDSALYLCASNPGAGGRTDTQYFGPGTRLTVL.

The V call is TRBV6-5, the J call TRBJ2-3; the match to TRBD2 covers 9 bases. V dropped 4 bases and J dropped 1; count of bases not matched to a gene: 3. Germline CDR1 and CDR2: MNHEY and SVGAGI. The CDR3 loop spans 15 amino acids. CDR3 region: CASSFGTSRTDTQYF. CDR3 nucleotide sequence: TGTGCCAGCAGTTTTGGGACTAGCCGCACAGATACGCAGTATTTT.

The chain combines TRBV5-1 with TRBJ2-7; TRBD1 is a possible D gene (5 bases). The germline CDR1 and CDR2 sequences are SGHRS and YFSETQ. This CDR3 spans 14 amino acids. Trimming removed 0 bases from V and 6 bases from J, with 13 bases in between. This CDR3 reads CASSLEAGFSEQYF. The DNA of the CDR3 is TGCGCCAGCAGCTTGGAAGCAGGGTTCAGCGAGCAGTACTTC. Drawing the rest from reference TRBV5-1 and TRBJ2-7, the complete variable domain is KAGVTQTPRYLIKTRGQQVTLSCSPISGHRSVSWYQQTPGQGLQFLFEYFSETQRNKGNFPGRFSGRQFSNSRSEMNVSTLELGDSALYLCASSLEAGFSEQYFGPGTRLTVT.

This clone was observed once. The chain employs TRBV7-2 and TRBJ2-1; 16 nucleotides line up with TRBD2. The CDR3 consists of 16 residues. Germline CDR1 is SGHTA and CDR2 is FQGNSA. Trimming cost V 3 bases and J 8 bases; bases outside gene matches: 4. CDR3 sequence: CASSFAGTSGGDEQFF. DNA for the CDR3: TGTGCCAGCAGCTTCGCTGGGACTAGCGGGGGGGATGAGCAGTTCTTC.

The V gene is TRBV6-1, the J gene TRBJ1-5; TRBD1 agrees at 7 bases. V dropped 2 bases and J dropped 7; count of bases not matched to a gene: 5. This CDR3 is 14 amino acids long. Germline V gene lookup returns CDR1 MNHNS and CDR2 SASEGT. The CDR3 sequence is CASSERQGGQPQHF. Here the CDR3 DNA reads TGTGCCAGCAGTGAACGGCAGGGGGGCCAGCCCCAGCATTTT.

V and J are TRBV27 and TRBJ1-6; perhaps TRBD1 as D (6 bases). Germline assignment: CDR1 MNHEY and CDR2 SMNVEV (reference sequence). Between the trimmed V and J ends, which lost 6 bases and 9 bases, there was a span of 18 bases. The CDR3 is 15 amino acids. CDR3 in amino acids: CASRLGVTGSSPLHF. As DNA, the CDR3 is TGTGCCAGCAGGCTGGGTGTTACAGGGAGTTCACCCCTCCACTTT.

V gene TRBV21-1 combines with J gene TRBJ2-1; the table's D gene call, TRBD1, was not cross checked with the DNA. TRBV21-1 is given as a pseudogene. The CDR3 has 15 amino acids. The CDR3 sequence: CASSKGDRAYNEQFF. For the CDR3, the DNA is TGTGCCAGCAGCAAAGGGGACAGGGCCTACAATGAGCAGTTCTTC.

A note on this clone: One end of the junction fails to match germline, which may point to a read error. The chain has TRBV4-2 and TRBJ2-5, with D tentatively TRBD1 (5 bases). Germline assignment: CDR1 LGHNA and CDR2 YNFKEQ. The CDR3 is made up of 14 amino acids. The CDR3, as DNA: TGTGCCAGCAGCCCAGGGTACCTCCAAGAGACCCGGTACTTC. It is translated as CASSPGYLQETRYF.

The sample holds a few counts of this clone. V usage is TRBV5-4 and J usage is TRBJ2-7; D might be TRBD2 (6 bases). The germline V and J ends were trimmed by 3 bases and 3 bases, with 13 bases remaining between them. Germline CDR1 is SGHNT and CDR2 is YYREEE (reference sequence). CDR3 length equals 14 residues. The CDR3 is CASSSWTGDYEQYF. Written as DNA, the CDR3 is TGTGCCAGCAGCTCTTGGACGGGGGACTACGAGCAGTACTTC.

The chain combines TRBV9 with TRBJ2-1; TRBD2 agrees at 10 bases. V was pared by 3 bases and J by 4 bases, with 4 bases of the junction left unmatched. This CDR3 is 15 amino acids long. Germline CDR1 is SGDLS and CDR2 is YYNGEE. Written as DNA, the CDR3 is TGTGCCAGCAGCGATACTAGCGGGGAATACAATGAGCAGTTCTTC. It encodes CASSDTSGEYNEQFF.

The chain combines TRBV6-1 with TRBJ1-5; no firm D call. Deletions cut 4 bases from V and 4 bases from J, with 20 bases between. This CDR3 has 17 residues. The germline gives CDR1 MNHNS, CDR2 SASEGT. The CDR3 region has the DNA TGTGCCAGCAGTGCCCGGACTTCCACCGTTTGGAATCAGCCCCAGCATTTT. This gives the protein CASSARTSTVWNQPQHF.